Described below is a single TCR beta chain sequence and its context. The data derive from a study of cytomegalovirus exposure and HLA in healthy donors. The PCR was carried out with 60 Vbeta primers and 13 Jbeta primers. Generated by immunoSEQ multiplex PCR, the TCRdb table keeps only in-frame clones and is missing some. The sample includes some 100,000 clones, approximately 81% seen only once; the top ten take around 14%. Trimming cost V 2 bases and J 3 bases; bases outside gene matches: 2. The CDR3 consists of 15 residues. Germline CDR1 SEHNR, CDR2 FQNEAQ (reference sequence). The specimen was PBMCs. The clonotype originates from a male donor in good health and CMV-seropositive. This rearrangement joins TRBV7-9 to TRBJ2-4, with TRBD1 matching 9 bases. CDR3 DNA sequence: TGTGCCAGCAGCTTAAGACAGGGGGGCAAAAACATTCAGTACTTC. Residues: CASSLRQGGKNIQYF.